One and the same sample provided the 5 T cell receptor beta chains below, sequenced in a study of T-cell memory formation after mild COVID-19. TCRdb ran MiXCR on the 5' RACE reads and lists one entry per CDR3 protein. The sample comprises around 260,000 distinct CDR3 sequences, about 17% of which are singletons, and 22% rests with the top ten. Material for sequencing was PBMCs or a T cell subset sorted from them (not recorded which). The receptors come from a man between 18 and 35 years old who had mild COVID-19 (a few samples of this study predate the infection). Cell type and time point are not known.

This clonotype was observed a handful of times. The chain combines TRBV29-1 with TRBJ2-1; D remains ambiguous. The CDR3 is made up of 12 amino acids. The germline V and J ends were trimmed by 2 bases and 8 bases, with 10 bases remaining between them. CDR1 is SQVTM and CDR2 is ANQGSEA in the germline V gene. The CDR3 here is CSVESVSDEQFF. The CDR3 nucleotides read TGCAGCGTTGAATCGGTCTCGGATGAGCAGTTCTTC.

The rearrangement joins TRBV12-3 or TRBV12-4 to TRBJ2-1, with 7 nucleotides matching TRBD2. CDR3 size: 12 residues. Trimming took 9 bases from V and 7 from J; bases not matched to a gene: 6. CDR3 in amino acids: CASLAGVNEQFF. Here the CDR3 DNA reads TGTGCCAGTCTGGCGGGGGTGAATGAGCAGTTCTTC.

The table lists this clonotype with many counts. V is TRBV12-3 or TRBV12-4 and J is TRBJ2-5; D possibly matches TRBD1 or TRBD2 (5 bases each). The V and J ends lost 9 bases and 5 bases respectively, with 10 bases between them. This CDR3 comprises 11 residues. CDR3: CASGTRETQYF. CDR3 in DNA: TGTGCCAGTGGGACCCGGGAGACCCAGTACTTC.

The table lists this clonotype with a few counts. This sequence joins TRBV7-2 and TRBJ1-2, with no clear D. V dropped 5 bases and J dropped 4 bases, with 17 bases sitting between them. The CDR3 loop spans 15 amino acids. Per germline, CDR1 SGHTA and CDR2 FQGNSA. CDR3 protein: CASSPRALEGYGYTF. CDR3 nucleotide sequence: TGTGCCAGCAGCCCACGGGCCCTGGAGGGCTATGGCTACACCTTC.

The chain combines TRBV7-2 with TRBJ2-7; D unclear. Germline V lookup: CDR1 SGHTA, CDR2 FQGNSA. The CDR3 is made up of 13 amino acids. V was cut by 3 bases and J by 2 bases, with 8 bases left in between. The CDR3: CASSFSPTYEQYV. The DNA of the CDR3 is TGTGCCAGCAGCTTCTCCCCAACCTACGAGCAGTACGTC.